The source of this TCR beta chain is a study of T cell responses to AZD1222 COVID-19 vaccine. Study-wide findings and caveats: Among the donors, most were white British and more were female, and clonal diversity was possibly underestimated.

CDR3 length: 14 residues. CDR1 and CDR2 (germline): LNHDA, SQIVND (reference sequence). V was trimmed by 11 bases and J by 6 bases, leaving 22 bases between them. On this clone itself: The antigen is undetermined.

Profiling relied on immunoSEQ multiplex PCR, and the TCRdb table lists in-frame clones only, not all of them. The table records tens of thousands of clones, 87% of them present only once. The origin of this receptor is an adult who received the AZD1222 COVID-19 vaccine. The chain carries TRBV19 and TRBJ1-2; D not resolved. The source material was peripheral blood, sampled 28 days after the second AZD1222 dose. The CDR3 here is CASYSLGLINGYTF. As DNA, the CDR3 is TGTGCCTCTTACTCCCTGGGCCTGATCAATGGCTACACCTTC.